A selection of T cell receptor beta chains follows, all from one sample in a study of cytotoxic CD8 clonotypes in ibrutinib-treated CLL. Measured with immunoSEQ multiplex PCR; TCRdb has only the in-frame clones, and not every one. The data contain about 130,000 clones, 70% to 90% of them singletons. The sequences come from PBMCs, collected after 24 months of ibrutinib treatment. The receptors were gathered from a human donor with chronic lymphocytic leukemia. The CDR3 runs from the conserved cysteine through the conserved F or W. The order of the fields is clone size, V gene, D gene, J gene, CDR3 DNA, CDR3 protein. A D gene is named only where the DNA matches it firmly. The listing skips clone size in some rows; elsewhere it reads once, few, many or a size class.

.	TRBV11-1	TRBD2	TRBJ2-1	TGTGCCAGCAGCTCAAACCGACTGGGCGGGGGGGCTGGAAATGAGCAGTTCTTC	CASSSNRLGGGAGNEQFF
.	TRBV7-8	.	TRBJ2-7	TGTGCCAGCAGCCAAAGGGGTCGGGCCTACGAGCAGTACTTC	CASSQRGRAYEQYF
.	TRBV19	TRBD1	TRBJ1-2	TGTGCCAGTAGTGACGGACAGGGGGCATACTATGGCTACACCTTC	CASSDGQGAYYGYTF
.	TRBV15	TRBD1	TRBJ1-5	TGTGCCACCAGATCCCCCGGACAGGGCTATAGCAATCAGCCCCAGCATTTT	CATRSPGQGYSNQPQHF
.	TRBV27	TRBD2	TRBJ2-5	TGTGCCAGCAGACCGGTGCGGGGGGCCCAAGAGACCCAGTACTTC	CASRPVRGAQETQYF
.	TRBV9	.	TRBJ2-2	TGTGCCAGCAGCGTAAGCCCAGCGAACACCGGGGAGCTGTTTTTT	CASSVSPANTGELFF
.	TRBV6-5	.	TRBJ2-2	TGTGCCAGCAGTTACGGGGCTAGAGGCACCGGGGAGCTGTTTTTT	CASSYGARGTGELFF
.	TRBV7-2	.	TRBJ1-1	TGTGCCAGCAGCTTAGATCGGGCGCGGGCTTTCTTT	CASSLDRARAFF
.	TRBV5-5	TRBD2	TRBJ2-1	TGTGCCAGCAGCTTGGCCCTTTACGGGGGGGTAAATGAGCAGTTCTTC	CASSLALYGGVNEQFF
.	TRBV4-3	.	TRBJ1-5	TGCGCCAGCAGCCAAACGACAGGCAATCAGCCCCAGCATTTT	CASSQTTGNQPQHF
.	TRBV7-2	TRBD2	TRBJ2-2	TGTGCCAGCAAGTCCGCGGGGGGGAACACCGGGGAGCTGTTTTTT	CASKSAGGNTGELFF
once	TRBV5-5	.	TRBJ1-2	TGTGCCAGCAGCTTAAGACGCGGGAACTATGGCTACACCTTC	CASSLRRGNYGYTF
.	TRBV6-5	.	TRBJ1-1	TGTGCCAGCAGCTACCGACAGAACACTGAAGCTTTCTTT	CASSYRQNTEAFF
.	TRBV27	.	TRBJ1-1	TGTGCCAGCAGTTTATCGTCAGGGCGGGCGACTGAAGCTTTCTTT	CASSLSSGRATEAFF
.	TRBV10-3	.	TRBJ2-7	TGTGCCATCAGTACACCCGGCGGCGGGGTCGACAATCCCTACGAGCAGTACTTC	CAISTPGGGVDNPYEQYF
.	TRBV18	.	TRBJ2-7	TGTGCCAGCTCACCACCGAGCTCCTACGAGCAGTACTTC	CASSPPSSYEQYF
.	TRBV2	.	TRBJ1-5	TGTGCCAGCAGTGAAGCGGGGGACATCTTCAATCAGCCCCAGCATTTT	CASSEAGDIFNQPQHF
few	TRBV6-1	TRBD2	TRBJ2-7	TGTGCCAGCAGGGCCACTAGCGGGAGGGACTACGAGCAGTACTTC	CASRATSGRDYEQYF
few	TRBV9	.	TRBJ2-5	TGTGCCAGCAGCTCCTCAGGGATACGCAAGGAGACCCAGTACTTC	CASSSSGIRKETQYF
few	TRBV7-2	TRBD1	TRBJ2-1	TGTGCCAGCAGCTTAGGCATACAGGGGGGTGAGCAGTTCTTC	CASSLGIQGGEQFF
.	TRBV6-1	TRBD1	TRBJ1-6	TGTGCCAGCAGTGCCAACCGGGACAGAAGTAATTCACCCCTCCACTTT	CASSANRDRSNSPLHF
.	TRBV7-2	TRBD2	TRBJ2-3	TGTGCCAGCAGCTTATCGGGGACTAAGCTAGATACGCAGTATTTT	CASSLSGTKLDTQYF
.	TRBV6-5	.	TRBJ2-2	TGTGCCAGCAGTTCTGGCAGGGGCGCGAACACCGGGGAGCTGTTTTTT	CASSSGRGANTGELFF
.	TRBV7-9	.	TRBJ2-7	TGTGCCAGCAGCTTAGTAGGGACATACGAGCAGTACTTC	CASSLVGTYEQYF
.	TRBV5-5	.	TRBJ2-7	TGTGCCAGCAGCGTTTTGGCAGACTACGAGCAGTACTTC	CASSVLADYEQYF
.	TRBV4-3	.	TRBJ2-2	TGCGCCAGCAGCCAAGACGGGCGGGACCTTAACACCGGGGAGCTGTTTTTT	CASSQDGRDLNTGELFF
.	TRBV9	.	TRBJ2-7	TGTGCCAGCAGCGTAGGGTGGGCCGGAGGCCCCTACGAGCAGTACTTC	CASSVGWAGGPYEQYF
.	TRBV5-4	.	TRBJ1-2	TGTGCCAGCAGCCCCCCCGACAGCCCCTATGGCTACACCTTC	CASSPPDSPYGYTF
.	TRBV30	.	TRBJ1-2	TGTGCCTGGACGGCCGCTAGTGGCTACACCTTC	CAWTAASGYTF
.	TRBV27	TRBD1	TRBJ1-1	TGTGCCAGCAGCGAATTCCGGGACAGGGATACTGAAGCTTTCTTT	CASSEFRDRDTEAFF
.	TRBV5-1	.	TRBJ2-7	TGCGCCAGCAGCCCCCTCGGGGACCACTCCTACGAGCAGTACTTC	CASSPLGDHSYEQYF
.	TRBV6-1	.	TRBJ1-4	TGTGCCAGCAGTGAAGGACTTGGCCGGGAAAAACTGTTTTTT	CASSEGLGREKLFF
.	TRBV6-5	.	TRBJ1-1	TGTGCCAGCAGTTACTCCGCGAGTTCCCCCGCTGAAGCTTTCTTT	CASSYSASSPAEAFF
.	TRBV27	.	TRBJ2-5	TGTGCCAGTGGCAGGACCTTCCAAGAGACCCAGTACTTC	CASGRTFQETQYF
.	TRBV6-4	TRBD1	TRBJ2-5	TGTGCCAGCAGTGAGCGTCAGGGGGCTTGGGAGACCCAGTACTTC	CASSERQGAWETQYF
.	TRBV5-5	.	TRBJ1-3	TGTGCCAGCAGCCTCCGGGGAGCTGGAAACACCATATATTTT	CASSLRGAGNTIYF
.	TRBV9	.	TRBJ2-1	TGTGCCAGCAGCGCTTCCACTAGTTTTCGTGAGCAGTTCTTC	CASSASTSFREQFF
.	TRBV28	.	TRBJ2-7	TGTGCCAGCAGTTTAATGGGAGACGAGCAGTACTTC	CASSLMGDEQYF
.	TRBV5-4	TRBD1	TRBJ2-7	TGTGCCAGCAGCTTGCCGGGACAGGGTGTATACGAGCAGTACTTC	CASSLPGQGVYEQYF
.	TRBV30	.	TRBJ2-2	TGTGCCTGTGACAGTCCGGCCGGGGAGCTGTTTTTT	CACDSPAGELFF